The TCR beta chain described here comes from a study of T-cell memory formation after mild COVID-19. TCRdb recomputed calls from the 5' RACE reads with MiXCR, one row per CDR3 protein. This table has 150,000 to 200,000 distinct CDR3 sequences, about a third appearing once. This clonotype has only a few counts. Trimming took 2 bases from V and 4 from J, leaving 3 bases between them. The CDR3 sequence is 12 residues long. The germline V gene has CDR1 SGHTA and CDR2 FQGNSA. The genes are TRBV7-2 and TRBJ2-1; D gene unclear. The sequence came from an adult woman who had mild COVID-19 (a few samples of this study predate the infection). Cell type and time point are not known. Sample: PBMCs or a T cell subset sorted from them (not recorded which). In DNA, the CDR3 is TGTGCCAGCAGCTTACGATACAATGAGCAGTTCTTC. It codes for CASSLRYNEQFF.